The rows below give T cell receptor beta chains drawn from one sample of a study of post-analysis software for immune sequencing data. Each CDR3 protein is one row after TCRdb ran MiXCR on the PCR reads. The table includes more than 450,000 distinct CDR3 sequences, about 40% detected once. The sequenced material came from blood. The receptor source for this set is a girl aged 10-17 years with multiple sclerosis. Each CDR3 is given with its conserved first and last residue. Each record gives: CDR3 protein, V gene, J gene.

CASSTALAKNIQYF	TRBV11-2	TRBJ2-4
CASIPQGTDTEAFF	TRBV10-2	TRBJ1-1
CASSNRQGAYNEQFF	TRBV2	TRBJ2-1
CASSIVENQPQHF	TRBV4-1	TRBJ1-5
CASTKDRNYGYTF	TRBV5-1	TRBJ1-2
CASSGGGRGGYEQYF	TRBV6-1	NA
CASSSGGETQYF	TRBV12-3/TRBV12-4	TRBJ2-5
CASSLEPLGGGNQPQHF	TRBV5-1	TRBJ1-5
CASSHTSNYGYTF	TRBV4-1	TRBJ1-2
CASSAGAERNGYTF	TRBV6-1	TRBJ1-2
CAISESALAGGKETQYF	TRBV10-3	TRBJ2-5
CASSQGSGSGLTDTQYF	TRBV4-1	TRBJ2-3
CSARPRGGNQPQHF	TRBV20-1	TRBJ1-5
CASREGLPSTDTQYF	TRBV5-1	TRBJ2-3
CASSLEEPSFSPLHF	TRBV7-9	TRBJ1-6
CASSFSGRNYEQYF	TRBV12-3/TRBV12-4	TRBJ2-7
CASSSVWGSGTDMQYF	TRBV5-1	TRBJ2-3
CASSEAWEIPGRQPQHF	TRBV2	TRBJ1-5
CSVEGGEGDETYEQYF	TRBV29-1	NA
CASTARRGNEQYF	TRBV12-3/TRBV12-4	TRBJ2-7
CASSYTSGLPEEGYTF	TRBV6-6	TRBJ1-2
CATSPGGPYNEQFF	TRBV24-1	TRBJ2-1
CASSYSRDSLSNQPQHF	TRBV6-5	TRBJ1-5
CSARVSATDTQYF	TRBV20-1	TRBJ2-3
CASRPYQQGLETQYF	TRBV6-5	TRBJ2-5
CASSDNDREAFF	TRBV25-1	TRBJ1-1